This TCR beta chain stems from a study of immune evolution from preneoplasia to lung adenocarcinoma. As for the study in general: HLA loss of heterozygosity: roughly 6.4% AIS, about 15% MIA, more than 25% ADC, none AAH. Whole-study results and caveats: Normal lung had the highest top T cell clone frequencies. Highest clonality occurred in KRAS-mutant, not EGFR-mutant or double wild-type, nodules.

The germline CDR1 and CDR2 sequences are LNHNV and YYDKDF (reference sequence). The ends lost 0 bases at V and 6 bases at J; junction bases unmatched: 6. The CDR3 sequence is 15 residues long. Some clones are missing from TCRdb's copy, which holds only in-frame ones; the method was immunoSEQ multiplex PCR. This table holds roughly 5,000 clones, roughly 90% found once. To note about this clone: Its specificity is not known.

Two lung cancer pathologists independently confirmed each histologic diagnosis. Sequencing used FFPE atypical adenomatous hyperplasia tissue from the lung. Sample subset: atypical adenomatous hyperplasia (AAH), lung preneoplasia. The V call is TRBV15, the J call TRBJ2-7, with 9 nucleotides matching TRBD1. This TCR derives from a person aged 70 to 79 with lung adenocarcinoma. CDR3 protein: CATSRDPGQGSEQYF. The CDR3 coding sequence is TGTGCCACCAGCAGAGATCCGGGACAGGGCTCCGAGCAGTACTTC.